These 2 T cell receptor beta chains originate from one sample sequenced in a study of T cells in Graves' hyperthyroidism and ophthalmopathy. TCR beta CDR3 sequences were amplified from RNA transcripts. A first-round RT-PCR of the TCR CDR3 used the HTBI primer set. TCRdb redid the calling of the multiplex PCR reads with MiXCR, one entry per CDR3 protein. Of 410,000 or so distinct CDR3 sequences listed, roughly 14% are singletons. The sequenced sample consisted of blood. Every receptor here comes from a man between 18 and 35 years old with Graves' ophthalmopathy.

This clonotype was detected many times. The gene calls are TRBV12-3 or TRBV12-4 and TRBJ1-1; D might be TRBD1 (6 bases). Between the trimmed V and J ends, which lost 7 bases and 2 bases, there was a span of 17 bases. CDR3 size: 15 residues. The chain's CDR3 is CASNTYRAGNTEAFF. The DNA of the CDR3 is TGTGCCAGCAACACCTACAGGGCGGGCAACACTGAAGCTTTCTTT.

The sample holds many counts of this clonotype. V is TRBV5-5 and J is TRBJ2-1; D could derive from TRBD1 or TRBD2 (6 bases each). V was clipped by 6 bases and J by 7 bases, with 26 bases between them. The CDR3 sequence is 17 residues long. Germline values: CDR1 SGHKS, CDR2 YYEKEE (reference sequence). The CDR3 region has the DNA TGTGCCAGCACCCCCAAACGGCCGGGGGCAACTACAAATGAGCAGTTCTTC. This encodes CASTPKRPGATTNEQFF. Together with reference TRBV5-5 and TRBJ2-1, the CDR3 gives the full variable domain: DAGVTQSPTHLIKTRGQQVTLRCSPISGHKSVSWYQQVLGQGPQFIFQYYEKEERGRGNFPDRFSARQFPNYSSELNVNALLLGDSALYLCASTPKRPGATTNEQFFGPGTRLTVL.